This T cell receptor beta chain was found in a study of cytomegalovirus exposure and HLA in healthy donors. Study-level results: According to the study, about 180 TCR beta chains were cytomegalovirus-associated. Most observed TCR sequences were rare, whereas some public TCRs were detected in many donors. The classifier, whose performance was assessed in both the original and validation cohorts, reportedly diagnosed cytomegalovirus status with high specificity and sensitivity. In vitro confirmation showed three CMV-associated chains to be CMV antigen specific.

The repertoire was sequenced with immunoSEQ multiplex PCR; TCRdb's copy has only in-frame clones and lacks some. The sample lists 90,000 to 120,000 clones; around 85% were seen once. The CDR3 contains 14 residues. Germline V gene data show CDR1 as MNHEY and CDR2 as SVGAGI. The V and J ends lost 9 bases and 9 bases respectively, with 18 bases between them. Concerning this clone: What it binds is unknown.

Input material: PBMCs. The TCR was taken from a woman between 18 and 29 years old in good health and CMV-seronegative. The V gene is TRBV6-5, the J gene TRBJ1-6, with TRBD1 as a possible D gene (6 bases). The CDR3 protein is CASKSAGDTSPLHF. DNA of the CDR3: TGTGCCAGTAAAAGCGCAGGGGACACTTCACCCCTCCACTTT.